Included here is one T cell receptor (beta chain) sequence, with context. Libraries were prepared by immunoSEQ multiplex PCR; TCRdb keeps only in-frame clonotypes and omits some of them. The sample consists of about 530,000 clones, about three quarters of them appearing once. The data were taken from a study of shared clonotypes between healthy human individuals. The CDR3 totals 11 residues. CDR1 and CDR2 (germline): DFQATT, SNEGSKA (reference sequence). V dropped 1 base and J dropped 11 bases, with 11 bases sitting between them. Sequenced material: PBMCs. V and J are TRBV20-1 and TRBJ2-5, with D unresolved. This sequence was found in a middle-aged woman in good health. Some clones in this sample may be carry-over from other donors' samples. Written as DNA, the CDR3 is TGCAGTGCTAGAGGTCTCCCTGAACAGTACTTC. It specifies CSARGLPEQYF.